A single T cell receptor (beta chain) is shown here with its context. Original handling: Reference gene primer amplification in the assay estimated nucleated cell counts. Clones were sequenced by immunoSEQ multiplex PCR, and TCRdb holds only the in-frame ones, with some missing. V and J calls and clone size come straight from that table; D and trimming were deduced from the DNA. Here the sample spans about 140,000 clones, just over 85% being singletons. V shed 5 bases and J 0 bases; nucleotides not matched to a gene: 9. The CDR3 contains 17 residues. CDR1 is LNHDA and CDR2 is SQIVND in the germline V gene (reference sequence). The data were taken from a study of blood T cell repertoires in COVID-19. About the research overall: Sites in the United States, Italy and Spain provided acute and convalescent COVID-19 samples. Nucleic acid was either cDNA or gDNA, and it came from T cells, B-cell-depleted T cells, or PBMCs.

The clonotype originates from a woman in her sixties or seventies with acute or convalescent COVID-19. The rearrangement joins TRBV19 to TRBJ2-3; TRBD1 agrees at 9 bases. The sequenced sample was peripheral blood. CDR3 amino acids: CASSLLNRGRSTDTQYF. In DNA form, the CDR3 reads TGTGCCAGTAGTCTACTAAACAGGGGGCGTAGCACAGATACGCAGTATTTT.